This TCR beta chain was found in a study of blood T cell repertoires in COVID-19 (dated by TCRdb to 2020 to 2022). General notes on the study: The collaborator samples originated in the United States, Italy and Spain and spanned the acute and convalescent phases of COVID-19. The material from the prospective study consisted of cDNA or gDNA derived from T cells, B-cell-depleted T cells, or PBMCs. Deeply sampled blood TCRbeta repertoires from subjects exposed to, actively infected with, or recovered from COVID-19 were included in the dataset. The repertoires were made available in a free public database intended to serve as a resource for research on the immune response to SARS-CoV-2. Samples were obtained from the ongoing ImmuneRACE study (first 160 participants) and from over a thousand subjects provided by 6 global collaborators. A de-identified subject ID, COVID-19 status, age in years and sex were almost always included in the sample metadata. Where available, HLA class I and class II types were obtained from metadata supplied by the sample provider rather than from assay-based typing.

Findings and caveats that apply to the study as a whole: How much clinical and demographic metadata was included differed by source and by participant, and the metadata was provided uncurated.

Each collaborating institution followed its own protocols to collect whole blood in K2EDTA tubes. Collaborator samples were shipped for TCRbeta analysis as frozen whole blood, isolated PBMCs, or DNA extracted from either sample type. Inclusive of the bounding cysteine and phenylalanine, the CDR3 is 16 residues long. Left in the record is the CDR3 DNA by itself, 48 bases read in frame from the first base. Per the germline V gene (reference sequence), LNHDA is the CDR1 and SQIVND is the CDR2. V and J lose 4 bases and 3 bases, and a span of 15 bases separates them. Comments on this clone: It lacks a known antigen. No base-level quality is on record; no much larger clone is a single base apart.

TCRbeta CDR3 regions were amplified from genomic DNA by means of the immunoSEQ Assay, a bias-controlled multiplex PCR. In the original analysis: The number of nucleated cells in each sample was estimated by amplification of reference gene primers within the assay. Sequence reads were collapsed and filtered to measure the absolute abundance of every unique TCRbeta CDR3 rearrangement. For each sample, productive Simpson clonality was calculated by taking the square root of Simpson's diversity index across productive rearrangements. In TCRdb, the immuneACCESS table is reduced to in-frame sequences with V and J assigned. These tables do not hold every clone; where another copy was compared, an unresolved V gene accounts for under half, and the others remain unexplained. V and J calls and clone size are as listed in that table; D and trimming were resolved from the DNA. The sample yields 95,000 to 150,000 clones; 86% were counted once. The biggest ten clones account for approximately 4.3% of the sample.

Sequenced input: peripheral blood. This TCR was recovered from a man in his forties with acute or convalescent COVID-19. The V gene is TRBV19 and the J gene is TRBJ1-4; TRBD1 is perhaps the D gene, given 6 matching bases. Here the CDR3 is given as CASSTRDRQANEKLFF. The DNA sequence follows: TGTGCCAGTAGTACCCGGGACCGACAGGCTAATGAAAAACTGTTTTTT. The full variable domain, with segments outside the CDR3 supplied by the reference TRBV19 and TRBJ1-4 proteins, appears as DGGITQSPKYLFRKEGQNVTLSCEQNLNHDAMYWYRQDPGQGLRLIYYSQIVNDFQKGDIAEGYSVSREKKESFPLTVTSAQKNPTAFYLCASSTRDRQANEKLFFGSGTQLSVL.